This TCR beta chain was sequenced during a study of T cell repertoires in ileal Crohn's disease. Stated time point: neoterminal ileum biopsy at postoperative endoscopy, about 6 months after surgery. TCRdb's copy holds only in-frame clones and misses some; the assay was immunoSEQ multiplex PCR. The sample has 12,000 or so clones, 75% to 85% seen once. Germline V gene data show CDR1 as ENHRY and CDR2 as SYGVKD. The CDR3 has 17 residues. Trimming took 2 bases from V and 6 from J; bases not matched to a gene: 11. Sequenced: ileal tissue. The sequence derives from an adult with Crohn's disease. The V call is TRBV10-3, the J call TRBJ2-3; TRBD2 agrees at 10 bases. The CDR3 DNA reads TGTGCCATCAGTGAGAGGAATAGGGCTAGCGGGAGTGATACGCAGTATTTT. It encodes CAISERNRASGSDTQYF.